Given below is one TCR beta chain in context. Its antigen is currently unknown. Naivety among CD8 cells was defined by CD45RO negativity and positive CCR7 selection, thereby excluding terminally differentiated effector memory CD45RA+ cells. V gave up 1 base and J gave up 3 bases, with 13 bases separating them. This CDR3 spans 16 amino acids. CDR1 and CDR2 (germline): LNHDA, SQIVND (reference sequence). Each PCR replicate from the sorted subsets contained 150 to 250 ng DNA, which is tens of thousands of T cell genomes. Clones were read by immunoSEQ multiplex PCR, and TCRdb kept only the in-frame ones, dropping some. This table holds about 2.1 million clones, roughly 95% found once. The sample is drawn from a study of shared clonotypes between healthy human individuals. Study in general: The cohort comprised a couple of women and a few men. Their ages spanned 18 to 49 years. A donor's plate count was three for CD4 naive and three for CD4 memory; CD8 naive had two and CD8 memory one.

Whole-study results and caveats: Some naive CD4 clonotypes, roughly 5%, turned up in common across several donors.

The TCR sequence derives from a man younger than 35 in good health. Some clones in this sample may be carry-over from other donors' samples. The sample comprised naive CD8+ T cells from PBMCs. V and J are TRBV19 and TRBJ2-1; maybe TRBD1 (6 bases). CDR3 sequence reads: CASSIASRDIYNEQFF. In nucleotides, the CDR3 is TGTGCCAGTAGTATAGCGAGCAGGGACATCTACAATGAGCAGTTCTTC.